This T cell receptor (beta chain) originates from a study of sequential checkpoint blockade in melanoma. With 1 base removed from V and 7 bases from J, the gap between germline ends came to 8 bases. Germline CDR1 is SGHAT and CDR2 is FQNNGV. This CDR3 spans 13 amino acids. This table comes from immunoSEQ multiplex PCR, and its TCRdb copy is limited to in-frame clones, with some not included. In the table there are some 5,000 clones, roughly 77% of which are singletons. Treatment: randomized to nivolumab then ipilimumab (arm A) or the reverse (arm B). DNA-damaging chemotherapy had not been given to any patient beforehand.

The receptor's source is a human donor with melanoma. This chain connects TRBV11-2 to TRBJ2-1, with D unresolved. The specimen comprised CD8+ T cells sorted from blood (inferred from file names), sampled from a patient given nivolumab and ipilimumab in sequence. CDR3 nucleotides: TGTGCCAGCAGCTTAGTTGGCCCGAATGAGCAGTTCTTC. The encoded protein is CASSLVGPNEQFF.